This record looks at one TCR beta chain sequence and its context. No cognate antigen has been identified for it. Base qualities are missing; no much larger clone stands one base away. At the junction V is shortened by 4 bases and J by 2 bases, with 12 bases in between. For CDR1 and CDR2, the germline V gene lists SGDLS and YYNGEE. The cysteine opens and the phenylalanine closes a CDR3 of 14 amino acids. This entry keeps only the CDR3 DNA: 42 bases, framed from base 1. The instrument was an Illumina HiSeq 1500. In TCRdb, the public reads were trimmed at Q25 with fastp and aligned with MiXCR, with productive beta chains retained. A single entry per CDR3 protein holds the most common genes and DNA from its merged rows. The sample includes 700,000 to 950,000 distinct CDR3 sequences, with around a third observed a single time. 12% of the sample belongs to the ten largest clones. The data stem from a study of T cell repertoires in cytomegalovirus infection (dated by TCRdb to between 2018 and 2020). At the level of the whole study: Alongside well-studied HLA-B-restricted epitopes, the peptide stimulations were aimed at recently identified HLA-C-restricted CMV epitopes, whose presentation resists viral immunomodulation. The HLA type of each donor mattered for the analysis, because public TCR beta signatures pointed to carriage of CMV infection along with the matching HLA type.

General study outcomes and caveats: In both this cohort and an independent cohort of 300 to 450 donors, the cumulative frequency of public TCR beta family members distinguished carriers of CMV infection plus the relevant HLA type. The ex vivo response was dominated by HLA-C-restricted CMV-specific TCR beta clonotypes, and the single most frequent clonotype in two of eight donors was supplied by these HLA-C-restricted clonotypes.

The treatment or condition label, read with the paper, signifies: in vitro stimulation with specific CMV peptide epitopes to enrich CMV-specific T cells. This receptor was taken from a human donor in good health (CMV status not recorded). Some clones in this sample may be carry-over from other donors' samples. The sequencing here drew on cultured CD8+ T cells from PBMCs, taken from culture after CMV antigen stimulation. Recombination linked TRBV9 to TRBJ1-1; the D gene remains uncertain. The CDR3 reads as follows: CASSNSGVNTEAFF. The DNA sequence is as follows: TGTGCCAGCAGCAACTCCGGGGTCAACACTGAAGCTTTCTTT.